The 8 T cell receptor beta chains in this list originate from one sample, sequenced in a study of shared clonotypes between healthy human individuals. Produced via immunoSEQ multiplex PCR; TCRdb's table is partial and in-frame only. The profile shows 2 million to 2.5 million clones, 85% to 95% of them singletons. Sequencing used naive CD4+ T cells from PBMCs. Documented subset: CD45RA+ positively selected. The receptors were gathered from a man between 18 and 29 years old in good health. Some clones in this sample may be carry-over from other donors' samples.

This rearrangement joins TRBV11-2 to TRBJ2-7; D is undetermined. V gave up 5 bases and J gave up 6 bases, with 17 bases separating them. Germline values: CDR1 SGHAT, CDR2 FQNNGV. The CDR3 covers 14 residues. The CDR3 loop reads CASSPAAPGTEQYF. The CDR3 nucleotides are TGTGCCAGCAGCCCTGCTGCCCCGGGTACCGAGCAGTACTTC.

Details on this clone: In the same sample, other DNA sequences code for this CDR3. The V and J genes are TRBV5-1 and TRBJ2-7; D is possibly TRBD2 (6 bases). Germline-derived CDR1 and CDR2 are SGHRS and YFSETQ. The CDR3 spans 13 residues. The ends were cut back, 3 bases at V and 3 bases at J, with 10 bases in the middle. The CDR3 DNA follows: TGCGCCAGCAGCTCCGGGAGTAGCTACGAGCAGTACTTC. It specifies CASSSGSSYEQYF. The full variable domain, completed using reference TRBV5-1 and TRBJ2-7, is KAGVTQTPRYLIKTRGQQVTLSCSPISGHRSVSWYQQTPGQGLQFLFEYFSETQRNKGNFPGRFSGRQFSNSRSEMNVSTLELGDSALYLCASSSGSSYEQYFGPGTRLTVT.

The chain couples TRBV19 to TRBJ2-2, with a possible D match to TRBD2 (6 bases). V gave up 7 bases and J gave up 0 bases, with 12 bases separating them. From germline, CDR1 is LNHDA and CDR2 SQIVND (reference sequence). This CDR3 has 15 residues. The CDR3 DNA is TGTGCCAGTAAGCCTGCGGGGTCGAACACCGGGGAGCTGTTTTTT. Its protein product is CASKPAGSNTGELFF.

V gene TRBV7-9 combines with J gene TRBJ1-2, with TRBD1 identical over 7 bases. Unmatched junction bases numbered 8, after V lost 5 bases and J lost 5 bases. The CDR3 spans 14 residues. Per germline, CDR1 SEHNR and CDR2 FQNEAQ (reference sequence). The CDR3, as DNA: TGTGCCAGCAGCCCCGACAGGGAGGGGTATGGCTACACCTTC. It translates to CASSPDREGYGYTF.

This clone has just a few counts. Different DNA sequences within this sample yield the same CDR3. The chain has TRBV9 and TRBJ1-1; TRBD1 matches 8 bases. J lost 4 bases, V lost 3 bases, and 2 bases had no gene match. Germline V gene sequence: CDR1 SGDLS, CDR2 YYNGEE. This CDR3 comprises 13 residues. The CDR3, as DNA: TGTGCCAGCAGCGCTACAGGGGGCACTGAAGCTTTCTTT. Its protein is CASSATGGTEAFF.

CDR3 nucleotide sequence: TGTGCCAGCAGCTTGTGGGAGTTTTATGACAATGAGCAGTTCTTC. The encoded protein is CASSLWEFYDNEQFF. The chain has TRBV7-2 and TRBJ2-1, with TRBD2 as a possible D gene (5 bases). Per germline, CDR1 SGHTA and CDR2 FQGNSA. The CDR3 loop spans 15 amino acids. V shed 3 bases and J shed 5 bases, with 14 bases lying between them.

The rearrangement links TRBV15 to TRBJ2-7; unclear D gene. This CDR3 has 14 amino acids. V was trimmed by 1 base and J by 1 base, leaving 8 bases between them. The germline gives CDR1 LNHNV, CDR2 YYDKDF (reference sequence). Written as DNA, the CDR3 is TGTGCCACCAGCAGAGGGACCTATTCCTACGAGCAGTACTTC. Residues: CATSRGTYSYEQYF.

This chain connects TRBV5-5 to TRBJ2-7, with D possibly TRBD2 on 6 matching bases. The V end lost 0 bases, the J end lost 7 bases, and 17 bases lay between the germline ends. Germline loops: CDR1 SGHKS, CDR2 YYEKEE (reference sequence). This CDR3 comprises 15 residues. DNA for the CDR3: TGTGCCAGCAGCTTGGGCAGGACTAAAACGGAAGAGCAGTACTTC. Translation gives CASSLGRTKTEEQYF.